This T cell receptor beta chain was obtained from a study of human T cells and chemical hapten exposure. Study findings and constraints: Correlating positively with patch test score were the PT1 expanded TCR counts.

This clonotype was observed a handful of times. Its antigen remains unknown. In the study's own analysis: Sample-level TCR yields exhibited a median of approximately 96,000, with a range of about 23,224 to 700,000. TCRdb processed the RACE reads anew with MiXCR; each CDR3 protein has one entry. TCRdb assigned the V and J calls; the authors' analysis was not used. The sample has 150,000 to 200,000 distinct CDR3 sequences, 20% to 25% seen once; the top ten hold less than 7%. V was pared by 2 bases and J by 7 bases, with 9 bases between. The CDR3 totals 13 residues. Regarding time point: patch test 1, 2 weeks after DPC sensitization. Stated treatment: therapeutic diphenylcyclopropenone sensitization with weekly scalp DPC. Ahead of applying each patch test, blood was sampled.

The V and J genes are TRBV12-3 or TRBV12-4 and TRBJ2-1; no clear D gene. The sample in question was whole blood, obtained in connection with sensitization to the hapten diphenylcyclopropenone (DPC). The receptor comes from a woman between 45 and 60 years old with alopecia areata. Some clones in this sample may be carry-over from other donors' samples. The CDR3, as DNA: TGTGCCAGCAGTTTAAACCGGTGGAATGAGCAGTTCTTC. This gives the protein CASSLNRWNEQFF.